This TCR beta chain was recovered during a study of T cell repertoires in cytomegalovirus infection. This clonotype was counted only a few times. Its antigen is undetermined. Germline lookup yields CDR1 SEHNR and CDR2 FQNEAQ (reference sequence). CDR3 size: 13 residues. Trimming removed 1 base at V and 6 bases at J, with 9 bases between. MiXCR, run by TCRdb on the reads, gives a single entry per CDR3 protein. The table records about 310,000 distinct CDR3 sequences, around 25% of them present only once. This TCR derives from a human donor in good health (CMV status not recorded). Some clones in this sample may be carry-over from other donors' samples. The chain links TRBV7-9 to TRBJ1-2, with D perhaps TRBD1 (5 bases). This material consisted of cultured PBMCs, taken from culture after CMV antigen stimulation. This chain's CDR3 is CASSLGGTHGYTF. The DNA for the CDR3 is TGTGCCAGCAGCTTAGGGGGGACCCATGGCTACACCTTC.